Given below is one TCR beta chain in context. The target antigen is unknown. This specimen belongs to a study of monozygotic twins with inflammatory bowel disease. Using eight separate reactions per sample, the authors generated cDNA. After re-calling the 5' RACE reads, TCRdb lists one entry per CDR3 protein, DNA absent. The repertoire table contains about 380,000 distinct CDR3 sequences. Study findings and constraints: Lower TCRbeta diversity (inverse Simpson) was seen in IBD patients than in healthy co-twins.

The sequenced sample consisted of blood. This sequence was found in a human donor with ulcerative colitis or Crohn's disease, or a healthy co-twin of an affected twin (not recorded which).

The CDR3 loop reads CASTRGQGIQETQYF. The chain combines TRBV6-1 with TRBJ2-5; the TRBD1 assignment by TCRdb is unverifiable without DNA. This CDR3 contains 15 residues. CDR1 and CDR2 (germline): MNHNS, SASEGT.